This passage covers 7 T cell receptor beta chains from one sample sequenced in a study of CD8 T cells in Susac syndrome. The authors reverse transcribed roughly 0.45 to 1 ug RNA with random hexamers. One entry per CDR3 protein, called by TCRdb with MiXCR from the immunoSEQ multiplex PCR reads. Here the sample spans about 120,000 distinct CDR3 sequences, around 92% being singletons. Specimen: CD8+ T cells from PBMCs. Every receptor here comes from a human donor in good health.

The V gene is TRBV19, the J gene TRBJ1-4; D is possibly TRBD1 (5 bases). V shed 5 bases and J shed 4 bases, with 23 bases lying between them. The CDR3 runs to 18 residues. CDR1 and CDR2 (germline): LNHDA, SQIVND (reference sequence). CDR3 sequence (DNA): TGTGCCAGTAGTTCATCATCGGGACCTCTCGCCCTTAATGAAAAACTGTTTTTT. Its protein product is CASSSSSGPLALNEKLFF.

The J gene is TRBJ2-6, the V gene TRBV5-4; unclear D gene. Germline CDR1 and CDR2: SGHNT and YYREEE (reference sequence). Trimming removed 4 bases from V and 0 bases from J, with 8 bases in between. The CDR3 has 15 residues. CDR3 protein: CASSQGRSGANVLTF. The DNA for the CDR3 is TGTGCCAGCAGCCAAGGCCGCTCTGGGGCCAACGTCCTGACTTTC.

V is TRBV10-3 and J is TRBJ2-7; 12 nucleotides line up with TRBD2. The CDR3 has 16 amino acids. The ends lost 2 bases at V and 3 bases at J; junction bases unmatched: 5. Per germline, CDR1 ENHRY and CDR2 SYGVKD. CDR3 DNA: TGTGCCATCAGTGAGGCGACTAGCGGGAGATACTACGAGCAGTACTTC. It yields the protein CAISEATSGRYYEQYF.

The chain combines TRBV2 with TRBJ1-2, with a weak D call TRBD1 (5 bases). This CDR3 is 13 amino acids long. CDR1 SNHLY and CDR2 FYNNEI come from the germline V gene. V was pared by 7 bases and J by 7 bases, with 16 bases between. For the CDR3, the DNA is TGTGCCAGCATCTCGGGGACCTCCGGTGGCTACACCTTC. This translates into CASISGTSGGYTF. The complete variable domain, with remaining parts taken from reference TRBV2 and TRBJ1-2, reads EPEVTQTPSHQVTQMGQEVILRCVPISNHLYFYWYRQILGQKVEFLVSFYNNEISEKSEIFDDQFSVERPDGSNFTLKIRSTKLEDSAMYFCASISGTSGGYTFGSGTRLTVV.

The chain employs TRBV20-1 and TRBJ2-7; 7 positions match TRBD2. The CDR3 spans 13 residues. The germline CDR1 and CDR2 sequences are DFQATT and SNEGSKA (reference sequence). Trimming at V came to 7 bases and at J to 4 bases, leaving 10 bases not matched to a gene. The CDR3 bases are TGCAGTGTTAGTGAACTAGCGCTTTACGAGCAGTACTTC. Amino acid sequence: CSVSELALYEQYF.

The chain is built from TRBV12-3 or TRBV12-4 and TRBJ2-2; D call uncertain. V lost 2 bases, J lost 6 bases, and 4 bases lay in between. The CDR3 length is 12 residues. The CDR3 DNA reads TGTGCCAGCAGTTTATCCGCCGGGGAGCTGTTTTTT. Residues: CASSLSAGELFF.

Only one count was recorded for this clonotype. This chain joins TRBV27 and TRBJ1-5, with 7 bases identical to TRBD1. The CDR3 has 15 residues. CDR1 is MNHEY, CDR2 SMNVEV, per germline (reference sequence). The V segment lost 5 bases and the J segment 5 bases; nucleotides outside the gene matches: 9. CDR3 bases: TGTGCCAGCAGTCAAAAAGACAGGGCGCATCAGCCCCAGCATTTT. Protein sequence: CASSQKDRAHQPQHF.